Listed here are 26 T cell receptor beta chains from one sample, sequenced in a study of T cell changes during pregnancy in multiple sclerosis. The assay was immunoSEQ multiplex PCR, and TCRdb's table has in-frame clones only and misses some. The repertoire includes under 85,000 clones, about 89% of them detected once, and roughly 0.44% sits in the top ten. Sequenced material: CD4+ T cells from peripheral blood mononuclear cells, taken in the second trimester of pregnancy. The source is a female donor with multiple sclerosis, enrolled in a pregnancy study.

The CDR3 DNA sequence: TGTGCCAGTAGTCCCACCGAGCGCCGTCTGACCTACAATGAGCAGTTCTTC. This translates into CASSPTERRLTYNEQFF. The V call is TRBV19, the J call TRBJ2-1; no clear D gene. V was shortened by 5 bases and J by 2 bases, with 19 bases between the two germline ends. Germline values: CDR1 LNHDA, CDR2 SQIVND (reference sequence). The CDR3 is 17 amino acids.

The V and J genes are TRBV6-1 and TRBJ1-6; TRBD1 matches at 11 bases. V was pared by 4 bases and J by 9 bases, with 11 bases of the junction left unmatched. This CDR3 spans 17 amino acids. Germline V gene lookup returns CDR1 MNHNS and CDR2 SASEGT. The CDR3 loop is CASSGRNSGTGGSPLHF. CDR3 DNA: TGTGCCAGCAGTGGACGAAACTCCGGGACAGGGGGTTCACCCCTCCACTTT.

The sample holds many counts of this clone. The chain is built from TRBV30 and TRBJ1-5, with D unresolved. The V end lost 0 bases, the J end lost 7 bases, and 10 bases lay between the germline ends. The germline CDR1 and CDR2 sequences are GTSNPN and SVGIG (reference sequence). The CDR3 has 13 amino acids. The CDR3 coding sequence is TGTGCCTGGAGTGTACGGGGAGCCCAGCCCCAGCATTTT. Protein: CAWSVRGAQPQHF.

The chain has TRBV7-3 and TRBJ2-2, with a possible D match to TRBD2 (5 bases). Germline V gives CDR1 SGHTA, CDR2 FQGTGA. The V end lost 5 bases, the J end lost 0 bases, and 10 bases lay between the germline ends. The length of the CDR3 is 15 residues. CDR3 sequence (DNA): TGTGCCAGCAGCCGGACTGGCGCGAACACCGGGGAGCTGTTTTTT. Amino acid sequence: CASSRTGANTGELFF. The full variable domain, rest sourced from reference TRBV7-3 and TRBJ2-2, is GAGVSQTPSNKVTEKGKYVELRCDPISGHTALYWYRQSLGQGPEFLIYFQGTGAADDSGLPNDRFFAVRPEGSVSTLKIQRTERGDSAVYLCASSRTGANTGELFFGEGSRLTVL.

The chain joins TRBV29-1 to TRBJ1-5, with D tentatively TRBD1 (6 bases). This CDR3 has 13 amino acids. Germline V gene lookup returns CDR1 SQVTM and CDR2 ANQGSEA. The V end lost 6 bases, the J end lost 3 bases, and 12 bases lay between the germline ends. The CDR3 is CSVVDSLNQPQHF. Written as DNA, the CDR3 is TGCAGCGTCGTGGACAGCCTCAATCAGCCCCAGCATTTT.

This sequence joins TRBV5-6 and TRBJ2-3; TRBD2 agrees at 10 bases. V lost 4 bases and J lost 4; bases outside the gene matches: 6. The CDR3 is 15 residues long. Germline V gene lookup returns CDR1 SGHDT and CDR2 YYEEEE. The CDR3 loop is CASSQTSGDPDTQYF. In DNA, the CDR3 is TGTGCCAGCAGCCAAACTAGCGGGGACCCAGATACGCAGTATTTT.

V is TRBV5-4 and J is TRBJ2-2, with 8 bases matching TRBD1. The V and J ends lost 4 bases and 4 bases, in that order; junction bases with no gene match: 6. The CDR3 totals 15 residues. From germline, CDR1 is SGHNT and CDR2 YYREEE (reference sequence). The CDR3 sequence: CASSAGQVGTGELFF. In nucleotides, the CDR3 is TGTGCCAGCAGCGCGGGACAGGTCGGCACCGGGGAGCTGTTTTTT.

Here the CDR3 DNA reads TGCGCCAGCAGCCAAGGGGGGGGCCAGGGTAATGAAAAACTGTTTTTT. It codes for CASSQGGGQGNEKLFF. The chain has TRBV4-3 and TRBJ1-4, with D perhaps TRBD1 (6 bases). The CDR3 runs to 16 residues. Trimming took 1 base from V and 4 from J, leaving 13 bases between them. CDR1 is LGHNA, CDR2 YSLEER, per germline.

The genes are TRBV5-6 and TRBJ1-6, with 8 bases that match TRBD1. V dropped 0 bases and J dropped 14; count of bases not matched to a gene: 10. The CDR3 extends over 15 amino acids. Germline values: CDR1 SGHDT, CDR2 YYEEEE. The CDR3 region is CASSLEGTGRGALHF. In DNA form, the CDR3 reads TGTGCCAGCAGCTTGGAGGGGACAGGCCGGGGGGCCCTCCACTTT.

The CDR3 protein is CASRPDRFNYGYTF. The CDR3 nucleotides read TGTGCCAGTAGGCCGGACAGATTTAACTATGGCTACACCTTC. The chain couples TRBV19 to TRBJ1-2; perhaps TRBD1 as D (6 bases). The CDR3 consists of 14 residues. Germline CDR1 reads LNHDA; CDR2 reads SQIVND (reference sequence). Trimming stripped 6 bases from V and 1 base from J, with 12 bases between.

V and J are TRBV11-2 and TRBJ1-6; D uncertain. Germline V gene sequence: CDR1 SGHAT, CDR2 FQNNGV. V was shortened by 3 bases and J by 4 bases, with 4 bases between the two germline ends. This CDR3 region has 13 residues. CDR3 loop: CASSLQYNSPLHF. The CDR3 region has the DNA TGTGCCAGCAGCTTGCAGTATAATTCACCCCTCCACTTT.

This rearrangement joins TRBV6-5 to TRBJ1-3; 9 bases align to TRBD1. The CDR3 contains 15 residues. Germline V gene sequence: CDR1 MNHEY, CDR2 SVGAGI. Germline trimming cut 6 bases from V and 6 bases from J; bases unmatched to any gene: 9. The CDR3 nucleotides read TGTGCCAGCAGGGGACCGGGACAGGGATCAAACACCATATATTTT. Protein sequence: CASRGPGQGSNTIYF.

The chain recombines TRBV18 with TRBJ2-7; unclear D gene. Germline CDR1 is KGHSH and CDR2 is LQKENI. V lost 5 bases and J 2 bases, leaving 10 bases between the germline ends. The CDR3 is made up of 13 amino acids. CDR3 in DNA: TGTGCCAGCTCAGTCACAGATACCTACGAGCAGTACTTC. It codes for CASSVTDTYEQYF. The variable domain in full, with the rest retrieved from reference TRBV18 and TRBJ2-7, is NAGVMQNPRHLVRRRGQEARLRCSPMKGHSHVYWYRQLPEEGLKFMVYLQKENIIDESGMPKERFSAEFPKEGPSILRIQQVVRGDSAAYFCASSVTDTYEQYFGPGTRLTVT.

The chain recombines TRBV6-1 with TRBJ1-2; 9 nucleotides line up with TRBD1. Trimming took 4 bases from V and 8 from J; bases not matched to a gene: 11. Per the germline V gene, CDR1 is MNHNS and CDR2 is SASEGT. The CDR3 runs 15 residues. CDR3 region: CASSVSQGAQIGYTF. In nucleotides, the CDR3 is TGTGCCAGCAGTGTTTCACAGGGGGCACAGATCGGCTACACCTTC.

The CDR3 here is CASRRSGIAKNIQYF. The CDR3 DNA sequence: TGTGCCAGCAGGCGTAGCGGAATAGCCAAAAACATTCAGTACTTC. The genes are TRBV11-2 and TRBJ2-4; D is perhaps TRBD2 (6 bases). CDR1 is SGHAT, CDR2 FQNNGV, per germline. The CDR3 runs to 15 residues. V lost 6 bases to trimming and J lost 0 bases, with 12 bases between them.

CDR3 residues: CASSRTSLAGADTQYF. The CDR3 nucleotides are TGCGCCAGCAGCCGCACTTCACTAGCGGGAGCCGATACGCAGTATTTT. The chain uses TRBV4-1 and TRBJ2-3; TRBD2 matches at 11 bases. The V gene's germline CDR1 is MGHRA and CDR2 YSYEKL. CDR3 length equals 16 residues. V dropped 4 bases and J dropped 6; count of bases not matched to a gene: 9.

The V gene is TRBV7-6, the J gene TRBJ2-7; 10 nucleotides line up with TRBD2. Trimming at V came to 5 bases and at J to 6 bases, leaving 10 bases not matched to a gene. Germline values: CDR1 SGHVS, CDR2 FNYEAQ. The CDR3 has 15 residues. Here the CDR3 DNA reads TGTGCCAGCAGCCCGCTAGCGGGAGAGGGCTTCGAGCAGTACTTC. Amino acids: CASSPLAGEGFEQYF.

V is TRBV19 and J is TRBJ1-3; 8 nucleotides line up with TRBD1. Germline V CDR1 and CDR2: LNHDA, SQIVND (reference sequence). V shed 10 bases and J 0 bases; nucleotides not matched to a gene: 2. This CDR3 spans 13 amino acids. CDR3 sequence reads: CATGQASGNTIYF. The CDR3 DNA sequence: TGTGCCACGGGACAGGCCTCTGGAAACACCATATATTTT.

The rearrangement joins TRBV10-2 to TRBJ1-6, with 9 bases fitting TRBD1. Trimming cost V 1 base and J 0 bases; bases outside gene matches: 4. CDR1 is WSHSY and CDR2 is SAAADI in the germline V gene. The CDR3 length is 18 residues. The CDR3 is CASSEWADRGSYNSPLHF. CDR3 DNA: TGCGCCAGCAGTGAGTGGGCGGACAGGGGCTCCTATAATTCACCCCTCCACTTT.

This clone was seen only once. The rearrangement joins TRBV27 to TRBJ1-1, with a tentative D call TRBD1 (6 bases). This CDR3 has 13 amino acids. Deletions cut 1 base from V and 5 bases from J, with 8 bases between. Germline lookup yields CDR1 MNHEY and CDR2 SMNVEV (reference sequence). CDR3: CASSLLDRTEAFF. CDR3 DNA sequence: TGTGCCAGCAGTTTATTAGACAGGACTGAAGCTTTCTTT.

V and J are TRBV15 and TRBJ1-5; 8 nucleotides line up with TRBD1. The CDR3 length is 15 residues. V lost 3 bases and J lost 7; bases outside the gene matches: 8. The germline V gene has CDR1 LNHNV and CDR2 YYDKDF (reference sequence). CDR3 amino acids: CATSSTGGGLQPQHF. CDR3 coding DNA: TGTGCCACCAGCAGTACAGGGGGTGGTTTGCAGCCCCAGCATTTT.

CDR3 DNA: TGTGCCAGTAGTATGGCAGGGGACGTTGGCTACACCTTC. Protein sequence: CASSMAGDVGYTF. The V and J genes are TRBV19 and TRBJ1-2; D may be TRBD1 (6 bases). Germline lookup yields CDR1 LNHDA and CDR2 SQIVND (reference sequence). The CDR3 has 13 amino acids. V was trimmed by 3 bases and J by 7 bases, leaving 12 bases between them.

There are many counts of this clone. This chain joins TRBV5-1 and TRBJ1-1; TRBD1 might be the D (5 bases). Trimming took 3 bases from V and 5 from J, leaving 17 bases between them. The CDR3 is made up of 15 amino acids. CDR1 and CDR2 (germline): SGHRS, YFSETQ. DNA of the CDR3: TGCGCCAGCAGCTGGTCAGACTGGGAGGGGACTGAAGCTTTCTTT. This translates into CASSWSDWEGTEAFF.

CDR3 in amino acids: CASSQMGQGGTEAFF. The CDR3 nucleotides read TGCGCCAGCAGCCAGATGGGACAGGGTGGGACTGAAGCTTTCTTT. The J gene is TRBJ1-1, the V gene TRBV4-3, with 9 bases identical to TRBD1. The germline CDR1 and CDR2 sequences are LGHNA and YSLEER. Losses at the gene ends were 3 bases for V and 5 bases for J; bases not matched to a gene: 7. CDR3 length equals 15 residues.

This chain connects TRBV2 to TRBJ2-1; a weak D match, TRBD2 (7 bases). This CDR3 is 12 amino acids long. Germline V gene data show CDR1 as SNHLY and CDR2 as FYNNEI. With 8 bases removed from V and 7 bases from J, the gap between germline ends came to 12 bases. The CDR3 loop reads CASARGGNEQFF. The CDR3 nucleotides are TGTGCCAGCGCGAGGGGGGGGAATGAGCAGTTCTTC. The whole variable domain, filled in from reference TRBV2 and TRBJ2-1, reads EPEVTQTPSHQVTQMGQEVILRCVPISNHLYFYWYRQILGQKVEFLVSFYNNEISEKSEIFDDQFSVERPDGSNFTLKIRSTKLEDSAMYFCASARGGNEQFFGPGTRLTVL.

This clone was counted between two and nine times. The rearrangement links TRBV6-1 to TRBJ1-3, with D unclear. V shed 7 bases and J shed 5 bases, with 12 bases lying between them. The V gene's germline CDR1 is MNHNS and CDR2 SASEGT. The CDR3 loop spans 13 amino acids. DNA for the CDR3: TGTGCCAGCATCGCCACTTACCGAAACACCATATATTTT. Amino acid sequence: CASIATYRNTIYF.